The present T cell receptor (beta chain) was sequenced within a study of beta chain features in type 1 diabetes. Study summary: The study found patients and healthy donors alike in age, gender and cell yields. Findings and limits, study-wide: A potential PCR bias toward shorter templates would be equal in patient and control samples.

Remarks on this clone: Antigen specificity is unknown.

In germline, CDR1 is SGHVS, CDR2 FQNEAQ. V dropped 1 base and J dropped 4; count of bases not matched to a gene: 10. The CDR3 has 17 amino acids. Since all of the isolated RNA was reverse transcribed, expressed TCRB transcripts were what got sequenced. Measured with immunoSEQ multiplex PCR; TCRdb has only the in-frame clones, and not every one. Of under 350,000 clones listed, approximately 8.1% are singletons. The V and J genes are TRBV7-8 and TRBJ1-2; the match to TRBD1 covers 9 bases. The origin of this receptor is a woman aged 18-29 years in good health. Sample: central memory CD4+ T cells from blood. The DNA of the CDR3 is TGTGCCAGCAGCTTAGTAGGGCCGGGACAGGGAGGCTATGGCTACACCTTC. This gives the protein CASSLVGPGQGGYGYTF.